Below are 12 T cell receptor beta chains sequenced from a single sample in a study of blood T cell repertoires in COVID-19 (dated by TCRdb to about 2020). Library prep was done by the immunoSEQ multiplex PCR assay. What TCRdb holds here is the immuneACCESS table cut down to in-frame rearrangements. Part of the clones is not present; checked against another copy, under half of the missing clones reflect an unresolved V gene, and the others are unexplained. The sample includes 490,000 or so clones, with approximately 90% observed a single time. The top ten hold around 8% of the sample. Sequencing input: PBMCs or T cells enriched from blood (not recorded which). These receptors were taken from a woman aged 55-75 years who had recovered from COVID-19.

The chain has TRBV5-1 and TRBJ2-1; TRBD1 aligns across 9 bases. Germline CDR1 is SGHRS and CDR2 is YFSETQ. Trimming cost V 4 bases and J 4 bases; bases outside gene matches: 6. The CDR3 has 15 amino acids. The CDR3 loop is CASSTTGGGYNEQFF. CDR3 DNA sequence: TGCGCCAGCAGCACGACAGGGGGAGGTTACAATGAGCAGTTCTTC.

V is TRBV19 and J is TRBJ1-3; 7 nucleotides match TRBD1. The germline gives CDR1 LNHDA, CDR2 SQIVND (reference sequence). V was clipped by 10 bases and J by 0 bases; unmatched bases: 9. The CDR3 runs 15 residues. CDR3 DNA sequence: TGTGCCACGTCAACAGGGGCTAGCTCTGGAAACACCATATATTTT. It encodes CATSTGASSGNTIYF.

CDR3 in amino acids: CASNSDRILYGYTF. The CDR3 DNA reads TGTGCCAGCAACTCGGACAGAATTCTCTATGGCTACACCTTC. The V and J genes are TRBV6-5 and TRBJ1-2; a possible D gene is TRBD1 (6 bases). Per the germline V gene, CDR1 is MNHEY and CDR2 is SVGAGI. CDR3 length: 14 residues. Trimming left V 7 bases short and J 4 bases short, with 16 bases between.

The chain links TRBV5-1 to TRBJ1-2; TRBD1 agrees at 10 bases. V lost 0 bases and J lost 8; bases outside the gene matches: 4. Germline loops: CDR1 SGHRS, CDR2 YFSETQ. This CDR3 contains 14 residues. The CDR3 DNA reads as TGCGCCAGCAGCTTGGGAGGGACAGGGGTCGGCTACACCTTC. This translates into CASSLGGTGVGYTF. The full variable domain, completed using reference TRBV5-1 and TRBJ1-2, is KAGVTQTPRYLIKTRGQQVTLSCSPISGHRSVSWYQQTPGQGLQFLFEYFSETQRNKGNFPGRFSGRQFSNSRSEMNVSTLELGDSALYLCASSLGGTGVGYTFGSGTRLTVV.

The chain couples TRBV7-9 to TRBJ2-2; D perhaps matches TRBD1 (6 bases). CDR3 size: 16 residues. The germline V and J ends were trimmed by 2 bases and 3 bases, with 13 bases remaining between them. Per the germline V gene, CDR1 is SEHNR and CDR2 is FQNEAQ (reference sequence). CDR3 sequence reads: CASSLWGTKDTGELFF. The CDR3 bases are TGTGCCAGCAGCTTATGGGGGACAAAAGACACCGGGGAGCTGTTTTTT. The variable domain in full, completed from reference TRBV7-9 and TRBJ2-2, reads DTGVSQNPRHKITKRGQNVTFRCDPISEHNRLYWYRQTLGQGPEFLTYFQNEAQLEKSRLLSDRFSAERPKGSFSTLEIQRTEQGDSAMYLCASSLWGTKDTGELFFGEGSRLTVL.

The count of this clone is one. The chain links TRBV30 to TRBJ2-1; unclear D gene. V was shortened by 1 base and J by 4 bases, with 11 bases between the two germline ends. Germline assignment: CDR1 GTSNPN and CDR2 SVGIG (reference sequence). This CDR3 comprises 14 residues. The DNA of the CDR3 is TGTGCCTGGAGTGATCCCCCCGTGTACAATGAGCAGTTCTTC. The encoded protein is CAWSDPPVYNEQFF. Using reference TRBV30 and TRBJ2-1 for the parts outside the CDR3, the full variable domain is SQTIHQWPATLVQPVGSPLSLECTVEGTSNPNLYWYRQAAGRGLQLLFYSVGIGQISSEVPQNLSASRPQDRQFILSSKKLLLSDSGFYLCAWSDPPVYNEQFFGPGTRLTVL.

V is TRBV10-3 and J is TRBJ2-7, with a possible D match to TRBD2 (7 bases). The CDR3 is 15 residues long. Germline values: CDR1 ENHRY, CDR2 SYGVKD. The ends were cut back, 10 bases at V and 1 base at J, with 20 bases in the middle. The CDR3 reads CATARGGEGSYEQYF. CDR3 sequence (DNA): TGTGCCACCGCAAGGGGGGGCGAGGGATCCTACGAGCAGTACTTC.

This chain connects TRBV6-5 to TRBJ1-5; D might be TRBD1 (5 bases). Trimming left V 7 bases short and J 7 bases short, with 17 bases between. CDR1 and CDR2 (germline): MNHEY, SVGAGI. CDR3 size: 14 residues. The CDR3 spells CASIHRGRGQPQHF. As DNA, the CDR3 is TGTGCCAGCATCCACCGGGGGAGAGGGCAGCCCCAGCATTTT.

This chain uses TRBV5-4 with TRBJ1-2; D might be TRBD1 (5 bases). Germline CDR1 SGHNT, CDR2 YYREEE (reference sequence). This CDR3 contains 15 residues. V was clipped by 1 base and J by 0 bases, with 10 bases between them. The DNA of the CDR3 is TGTGCCAGCAGCTTGCTCAGGGATACTAACTATGGCTACACCTTC. Its translation: CASSLLRDTNYGYTF. Filled out from reference TRBV5-4 and TRBJ1-2, the complete variable domain reads ETGVTQSPTHLIKTRGQQVTLRCSSQSGHNTVSWYQQALGQGPQFIFQYYREEENGRGNFPPRFSGLQFPNYSSELNVNALELDDSALYLCASSLLRDTNYGYTFGSGTRLTVV.

This clone has a handful of counts. The genes are TRBV6-5 and TRBJ2-7; tentative D call: TRBD2 (6 bases). The V and J ends lost 10 bases and 5 bases respectively, with 9 bases between them. The length of the CDR3 is 10 residues. CDR1 and CDR2 (germline): MNHEY, SVGAGI. This CDR3 reads CAKTGDEQYV. The CDR3 DNA reads TGTGCCAAAACGGGGGACGAGCAGTACGTC.

This rearrangement joins TRBV13 to TRBJ1-5; tentative D call: TRBD1 (5 bases). Germline CDR1 PRHDT, CDR2 FYEKMQ (reference sequence). The length of the CDR3 is 15 residues. Trimming left V 4 bases short and J 5 bases short, with 15 bases between. The CDR3 sequence is CASSSRGNRYQPQHF. DNA of the CDR3: TGTGCCAGCAGCTCGCGGGGCAACCGGTATCAGCCCCAGCATTTT.

The chain recombines TRBV9 with TRBJ1-2; D gene unclear. CDR3 length equals 15 residues. CDR1 and CDR2 from the germline V gene are SGDLS and YYNGEE. The germline V and J ends were trimmed by 3 bases and 8 bases, with 20 bases remaining between them. CDR3 sequence reads: CASSGRVGGALGYTF. CDR3 bases: TGTGCCAGCAGCGGGAGGGTGGGTGGTGCGCTCGGCTACACCTTC.